This TCR beta chain stems from a study of shared clonotypes between healthy human individuals. At the level of the study: Per-donor plates numbered three CD4 naive, three CD4 memory, two CD8 naive and one CD8 memory. The study, taken as a whole, reports: Unshared clonotypes carried lower generation probabilities than those common to all four donors.

CDR3 length equals 9 residues. Germline CDR1 is MNHNY and CDR2 is SVGAGI (reference sequence). A CD45RA+ naive subset and a CD45RA-negative memory subset were split from CD4+ cells. It was around 180 ng DNA, approximately 28,000 T cell genomes, that sorted-subset replicate PCRs used. Sequencing used immunoSEQ multiplex PCR; TCRdb keeps in-frame clones, though not all of them. The table lists about 680,000 clones, less than 85% of them singletons. Details on this clone: Its antigen remains unidentified.

The V gene is TRBV6-6, the J gene TRBJ2-5; D ambiguous. The J call could be wrong; TRBJ2-7 is a better fit for the DNA end. The origin of this receptor is a woman in her 30s in good health. The specimen sequenced was memory CD4+ T cells sorted from blood. Subset indicated: CD45RA-negative fraction. DNA for the CDR3: TGTGCCAGCAGAGACGAGCAGTACTTC. Its translation: CASRDEQYF.